The 3 T cell receptor beta chains reported below all come from one sample, sequenced in a study of blood T cell repertoires in COVID-19. Measured with immunoSEQ multiplex PCR; TCRdb has only the in-frame clones, and not every one. The sample contains 400,000 or so clones, 80% to 90% of which appear only once. Sequencing input: PBMCs or T cells enriched from blood (not recorded which). Source of these receptors: a young man who had recovered from COVID-19.

V is TRBV5-6 and J is TRBJ1-4; 7 bases are shared with TRBD1. Germline assignment: CDR1 SGHDT and CDR2 YYEEEE. The junction had 8 bases not matched to a gene; V was cut back by 5 bases and J by 4 bases. This CDR3 has 15 amino acids. Here the CDR3 DNA reads TGTGCCAGCAGGTTAAGGGGGCCTCGTAATGAAAAACTGTTTTTT. It encodes CASRLRGPRNEKLFF. Filled out from reference TRBV5-6 and TRBJ1-4, the complete variable domain reads DAGVTQSPTHLIKTRGQQVTLRCSPKSGHDTVSWYQQALGQGPQFIFQYYEEEERQRGNFPDRFSGHQFPNYSSELNVNALLLGDSALYLCASRLRGPRNEKLFFGSGTQLSVL.

The chain combines TRBV14 with TRBJ2-1; 12 positions match TRBD2. After removal of 4 bases from V and 2 bases from J, the junction contained 6 bases not matched to a gene. This CDR3 has 17 amino acids. The V gene's germline CDR1 is SGHDN and CDR2 FVKESK. Here the CDR3 DNA reads TGTGCCAGCAGCCCTCCTGGACTAGCGGGAACCTACAATGAGCAGTTCTTC. This translates into CASSPPGLAGTYNEQFF.

The rearrangement links TRBV28 to TRBJ2-7, with D uncertain. This CDR3 has 14 amino acids. Looked up from germline, CDR1 is MDHEN and CDR2 is SYDVKM. V lost 9 bases and J lost 5, with 20 bases in between. The CDR3 protein is CASSLSTPMDEQYF. CDR3 nucleotide sequence: TGTGCCAGTTCCCTATCGACTCCCATGGACGAGCAGTACTTC.